The present T cell receptor beta chain was sequenced within a study of control samples from healthy donors and cancer patients. Generated by immunoSEQ multiplex PCR, the TCRdb table keeps only in-frame clones and is missing some. The sample contains about 57,000 clones, less than 95% of which appear only once. This clone showed up just once. The CDR3 is 17 amino acids. Trimming took off 5 bases at V and 0 bases at J, with 20 bases between the two ends. Looked up from germline, CDR1 is SGHNT and CDR2 is YENEEA. This TCR derives from a man aged 25-45 years with colorectal cancer. Specimen: PBMCs. V usage is TRBV11-3 and J usage is TRBJ2-7; maybe TRBD1 (6 bases). CDR3 sequence: CASSPAWGHPDSYEQYV. For the CDR3, the DNA is TGTGCCAGCAGCCCCGCGTGGGGACACCCCGACTCCTACGAGCAGTACGTC.